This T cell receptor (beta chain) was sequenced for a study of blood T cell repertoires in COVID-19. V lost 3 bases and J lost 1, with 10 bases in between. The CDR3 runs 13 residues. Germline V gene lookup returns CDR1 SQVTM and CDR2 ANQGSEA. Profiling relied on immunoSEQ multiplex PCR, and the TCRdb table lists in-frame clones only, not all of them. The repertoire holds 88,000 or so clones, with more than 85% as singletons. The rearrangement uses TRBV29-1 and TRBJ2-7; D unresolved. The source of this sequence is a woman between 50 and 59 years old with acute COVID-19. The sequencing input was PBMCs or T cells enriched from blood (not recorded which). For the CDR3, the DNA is TGCAGCGTTGATTTGAACGGTTCCTACGAGCAGTACTTC. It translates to CSVDLNGSYEQYF.